These T cell receptor beta chains were read from a single sample in a study of blood T cell repertoires in COVID-19. Some clones are missing from TCRdb's copy, which holds only in-frame ones; the method was immunoSEQ multiplex PCR. This sample has 55,000 or so clones, with about 82% found just once. Sequenced input: peripheral blood. The receptors shown here come from a human donor in a cohort sampled during active COVID-19. The CDR3 runs from the conserved cysteine through the conserved F or W. A D gene is named only where the DNA matches it firmly. Clone size is stated in some rows and not others, as once, few, many or a class when expanded.

j_call clone_size d_call v_call cdr3_nt cdr3_aa
TRBJ2-1 NA TRBD2 TRBV5-1 TGCGCCAGCAGCCTCACTAGCGGGAGTTCGTACAATGAGCAGTTCTTC CASSLTSGSSYNEQFF
TRBJ1-6 few TRBD1 TRBV30 TGTGCCTGGAGTCGTGGGACAGGGGCCGGGTCCTATAATTCACCCCTCCACTTT CAWSRGTGAGSYNSPLHF
TRBJ2-4 NA TRBD1 TRBV7-2 TGTGCCAGCAGCTCCGGACAGGGACAGTACTTC CASSSGQGQYF
TRBJ1-1 NA NA TRBV2 TGTGCCAGCAGTGACAGTAACACTGAAGCTTTCTTT CASSDSNTEAFF
TRBJ2-1 NA TRBD2 TRBV11-1 TGTGCCAGCAGCTCAACTAGCGGGGGATCTCTTGAGCAGTTCTTC CASSSTSGGSLEQFF
TRBJ2-1 NA TRBD2 TRBV7-6 TGTGCCAGCAGCACTGTAGCGGGAGACACTGAGCAGTTCTTC CASSTVAGDTEQFF
TRBJ2-5 once TRBD1 TRBV7-9 TGTGCCAGCAGCTTAAGTGGGACAGGGGCTTCGGAGACCCAGTACTTC CASSLSGTGASETQYF
TRBJ2-6 NA NA TRBV3-1/TRBV3-2 TGTGCCAGCAGCCCTCTCTCGGGAGCTGGGGCCAACGTCCTGACTTTC CASSPLSGAGANVLTF
TRBJ1-5 NA NA TRBV19 TGTGCCAGTACCCCGAGGGGGAGCTTATATCAGCCCCAGCATTTT CASTPRGSLYQPQHF
TRBJ2-5 NA NA TRBV7-3 TGTGCCAGCAGCTTTGGCAGGACATCAGAGACCCAGTACTTC CASSFGRTSETQYF
TRBJ2-1 NA TRBD1 TRBV25-1 TGTGCCAGCAGTGAGGCCGGGACAGGGTTGCATGAGCAGTTCTTC CASSEAGTGLHEQFF
TRBJ2-7 NA NA TRBV2 TGTGCCAGCAGTGGGGGGGGCTCAACCTACGAGCAGTACTTC CASSGGGSTYEQYF
TRBJ2-1 NA TRBD2 TRBV6-6 TGTGCCAGCAGCCCCATGTCGTGGCGGGAGGGCCGAATGGCCTACAATGAGCAGTTCTTC CASSPMSWREGRMAYNEQFF
TRBJ2-7 NA TRBD1 TRBV6-1 TGTGCCAGCAGTGACATGGGACAGGGGTCCTACGAGCAGTACTTC CASSDMGQGSYEQYF
TRBJ1-1 NA NA TRBV6-6 TGTGCCAGCAGTTATAGGGGCTTGGAGGCTTTCTTT CASSYRGLEAFF
TRBJ2-3 NA NA TRBV27 TGTGCCAGCAGGCCAGGGGGAGGAGATACGCAGTATTTT CASRPGGGDTQYF
TRBJ2-1 few NA TRBV20-1 TGCAGTGCTAGTGACAGACACCACTACAATGAGCAGTTCTTC CSASDRHHYNEQFF
TRBJ2-1 NA TRBD2 TRBV7-3 TGTGCCAGCAGCTTAAGGGCGGGAGTGGGGCAGTTCTTC CASSLRAGVGQFF
TRBJ2-7 NA NA TRBV28 TGTGCCAGCAGTCAATTTTATGAGGGTTCCTACGAGCAGTACTTC CASSQFYEGSYEQYF
TRBJ2-1 once TRBD2 TRBV7-9 TGTGCCAGCAGCGCCGCTCAGGGTCGGGGGGTTAGGATCAATGAGCAGTTCTTC CASSAAQGRGVRINEQFF
TRBJ1-1 few NA TRBV12-3/TRBV12-4 TGTGCCAGCAGTTTAGCACAGGGCGATGAAGCTTTCTTT CASSLAQGDEAFF
TRBJ1-1 NA TRBD1 TRBV27 TGTGCCAGTTGGACAGGGGCAGGTGAAGCTTTCTTT CASWTGAGEAFF
TRBJ2-3 NA NA TRBV28 TGTGCCAGCAGTTTAGCAGGGGACGCAGATACGCAGTATTTT CASSLAGDADTQYF
TRBJ1-1 NA NA TRBV28 TGTGCCAGCAGGATTGGCGGGGACACTGAAGCTTTCTTT CASRIGGDTEAFF
TRBJ2-3 once NA TRBV5-1 TGCGCCAGCAGCTTGGATTCGGGGAGCACAGATACGCAGTATTTT CASSLDSGSTDTQYF
TRBJ1-1 NA NA TRBV29-1 TGCAGCGTTGAAAAGGGGCTGAACACTGAAGCTTTCTTT CSVEKGLNTEAFF
TRBJ1-2 NA TRBD1 TRBV19 TGTGCCAGTAGTACCACAGGGGAAACGTTCTATGGCTACACCTTC CASSTTGETFYGYTF
TRBJ2-3 NA TRBD2 TRBV7-3 TGTGCCAGCAGCCCCGCCGGGGTCGGGGGGACGCAGTATTTT CASSPAGVGGTQYF
TRBJ2-5 few TRBD2 TRBV10-3 TGTGCCATCAGCTCTAGCGGAGAGACCCAGTACTTC CAISSSGETQYF
TRBJ2-1 NA NA TRBV10-3 TGTGCCATCAGTGGAGGCGATGAGCAGTTCTTC CAISGGDEQFF
TRBJ2-2 NA TRBD1 TRBV5-4 TGTGCCGTTGGACAGGGAGTCGGGGAGCTGTTTTTT CAVGQGVGELFF
TRBJ1-1 NA NA TRBV11-2 TGTGCCAGCAGCTTACGCAGGGCTGGGGACACTGAAGCTTTCTTT CASSLRRAGDTEAFF
TRBJ1-1 NA NA TRBV5-5 TGTGCCAGCAGCTCACCATGGACAGCCATGAACACTGAAGCTTTCTTT CASSSPWTAMNTEAFF
TRBJ2-1 NA TRBD2 TRBV9 TGTGCCAGCAGCGTAGCGTCCGGGACTAGCGGGATGAGGGAGCAGTTCTTC CASSVASGTSGMREQFF
TRBJ1-2 NA NA TRBV28 TGTGCCAGCAGCCCTCCCGGGGGGAGAGGCTACACCTTC CASSPPGGRGYTF
TRBJ2-5 NA NA TRBV19 TGTGCCAGTAGTATATGGGGACTGAGGGGAGAGACCCAGTACTTC CASSIWGLRGETQYF
TRBJ2-2 NA NA TRBV19 TGTGCCAGTAGTATAGTTCCAGAATCCACCGGGGAGCTGTTTTTT CASSIVPESTGELFF
TRBJ2-2 NA NA TRBV7-3 TGTGCCAGCAGCTTATGGCAGGGAGGATCGGACACCGGGGAGCTGTTTTTT CASSLWQGGSDTGELFF
TRBJ1-5 NA NA TRBV5-5 TGTGCCAGCAGTCAGGGAAGCAATCAGCCCCAGCATTTT CASSQGSNQPQHF
TRBJ1-3 NA NA TRBV30 TGTGCCTGGAGTCCTCCCAGGTCTGGAGGAAACACCATATATTTT CAWSPPRSGGNTIYF
TRBJ1-5 NA NA TRBV28 TGTGCCAGCGGGGGGAGGGGCCGGGGCAATCAGCCCCAGCATTTT CASGGRGRGNQPQHF
TRBJ2-3 once NA TRBV7-2 TGTGCCATCGGGAAGGGCACAGATACGCAGTATTTT CAIGKGTDTQYF